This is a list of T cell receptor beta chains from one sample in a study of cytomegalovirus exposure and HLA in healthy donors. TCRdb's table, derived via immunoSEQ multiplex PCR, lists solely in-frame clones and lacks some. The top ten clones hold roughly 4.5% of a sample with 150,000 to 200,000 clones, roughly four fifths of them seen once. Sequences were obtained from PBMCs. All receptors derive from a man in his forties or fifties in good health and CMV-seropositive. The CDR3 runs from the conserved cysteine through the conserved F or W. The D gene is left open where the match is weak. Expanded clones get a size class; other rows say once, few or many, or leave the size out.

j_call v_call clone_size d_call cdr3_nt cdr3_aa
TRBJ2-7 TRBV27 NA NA TGTGCCAGCAGTTTATCGGGTGAGCGGTCGAGCTCCTACGAGCAGTACTTC CASSLSGERSSSYEQYF
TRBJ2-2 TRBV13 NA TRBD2 TGTGCCAGCAGCCTGAGCGGGAGAACCGGGGAGCTGTTTTTT CASSLSGRTGELFF
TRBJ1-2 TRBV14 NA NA TGTGCCAGCAGCCAACTAGACCACTATGGCTACACCTTC CASSQLDHYGYTF
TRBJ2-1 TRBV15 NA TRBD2 TGTGCCACCAGCAGAGATAGACTAGCGGGAGTGAATGAGCAGTTCTTC CATSRDRLAGVNEQFF
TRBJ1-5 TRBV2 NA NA TGTGCCAGCAGTGAGGGGAGGGATCAGCCCCAGCATTTT CASSEGRDQPQHF
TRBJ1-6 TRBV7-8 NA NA TGTGCCAGCAGCTTAGGGCGGGATTCACCCCTCCACTTT CASSLGRDSPLHF
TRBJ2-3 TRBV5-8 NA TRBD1 TGTGCCAGCAGCCTGGACAGGGGAAGTAGCACAGATACGCAGTATTTT CASSLDRGSSTDTQYF
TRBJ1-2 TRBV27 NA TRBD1 TGTGCCAGCTGGGACAGTTATGGCTACACCTTC CASWDSYGYTF
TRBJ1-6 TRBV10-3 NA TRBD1 TGTGCCATCAAAACAGGGACAGAGGGTTCACCCCTCCACTTT CAIKTGTEGSPLHF
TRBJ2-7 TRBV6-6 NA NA TGTGCGGCAGGGGATCGGGGAGAGCAGTACTTC CAAGDRGEQYF
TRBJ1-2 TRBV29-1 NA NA TGCAGCGTCTTACAGGGTAACTATGGCTACACCTTC CSVLQGNYGYTF
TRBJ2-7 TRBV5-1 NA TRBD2 TGCGCCAGCAGCTTACTAGCGGGATCCGTCTACGAGCAGTACTTC CASSLLAGSVYEQYF
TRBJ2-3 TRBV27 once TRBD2 TGTGCCAGCAGTTTCCTAGCGGGGGGCCCCAGAGATACGCAGTATTTT CASSFLAGGPRDTQYF
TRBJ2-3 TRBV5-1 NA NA TGCGCCAGCAGCGGCGGACAGCCAACAGATACGCAGTATTTT CASSGGQPTDTQYF
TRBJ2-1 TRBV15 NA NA TGTGCCACCAGCTACAGGGACACCTACAATGAGCAGTTCTTC CATSYRDTYNEQFF
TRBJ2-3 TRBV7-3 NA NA TGTGCCAGCAGCTTAATGGCCACAGATACGCAGTATTTT CASSLMATDTQYF
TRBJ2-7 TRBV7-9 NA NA TGTGCCAGCAGCTTAGATCGGTCCGAGCAGTACTTC CASSLDRSEQYF
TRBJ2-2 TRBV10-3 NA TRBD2 TGTGCCATCAGTTACTCAGCGGGGGAGCAAAGTAGCACCGGGGAGCTGTTTTTT CAISYSAGEQSSTGELFF
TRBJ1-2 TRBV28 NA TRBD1 TGTGCCAGCAGTCCGAACCCCTCGACAGGGTCACAGGGCTACACCTTC CASSPNPSTGSQGYTF
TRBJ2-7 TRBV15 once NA TGTGCCACAGGTACGAGGGTAACCTACGAGCAGTACTTC CATGTRVTYEQYF
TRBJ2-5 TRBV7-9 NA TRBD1 TGTGCCAGCAGCTTACCCCAGGGGGCCTGGGAGACCCAGTACTTC CASSLPQGAWETQYF
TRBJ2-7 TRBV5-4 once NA TGTGCCAGCAGCTTGGGACAGGTTTCATCCTACGAGCAGTACTTC CASSLGQVSSYEQYF
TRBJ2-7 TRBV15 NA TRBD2 TGTGCCACCAGCAGAGATCTAGCGGGGCTCTGGCGGGACGAGCAGTACTTC CATSRDLAGLWRDEQYF
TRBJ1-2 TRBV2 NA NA TGTGCCAGCAGGCCCGGACAGCCAACCTATGGCTACACCTTC CASRPGQPTYGYTF
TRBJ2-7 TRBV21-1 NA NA TGTGCCAGCAGCAATAAGGGTTGGGCTAGCGGGGGGACTAACTCCTACGAGCAGTACTTC CASSNKGWASGGTNSYEQYF